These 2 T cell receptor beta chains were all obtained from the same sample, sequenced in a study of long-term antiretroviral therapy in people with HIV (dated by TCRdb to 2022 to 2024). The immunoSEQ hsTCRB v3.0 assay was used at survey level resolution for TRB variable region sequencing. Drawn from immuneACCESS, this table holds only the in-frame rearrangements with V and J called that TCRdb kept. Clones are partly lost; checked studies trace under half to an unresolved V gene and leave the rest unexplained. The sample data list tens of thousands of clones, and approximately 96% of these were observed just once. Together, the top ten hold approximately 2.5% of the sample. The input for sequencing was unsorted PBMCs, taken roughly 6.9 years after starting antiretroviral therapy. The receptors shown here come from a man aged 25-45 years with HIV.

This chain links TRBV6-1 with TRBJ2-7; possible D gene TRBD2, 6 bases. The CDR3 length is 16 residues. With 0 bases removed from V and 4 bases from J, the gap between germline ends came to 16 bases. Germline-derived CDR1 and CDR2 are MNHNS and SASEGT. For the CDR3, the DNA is TGTGCCAGCAGTGAAGCACGAAGGCGGGATGATTACGAGCAGTACTTC. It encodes CASSEARRRDDYEQYF.

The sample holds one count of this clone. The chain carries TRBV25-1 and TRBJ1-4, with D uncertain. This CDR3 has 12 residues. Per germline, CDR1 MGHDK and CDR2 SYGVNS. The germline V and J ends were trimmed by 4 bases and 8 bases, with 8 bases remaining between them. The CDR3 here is CASSAGGEKLFF. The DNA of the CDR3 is TGTGCCAGCAGTGCCGGAGGGGAAAAACTGTTTTTT.